Listed here are 14 T cell receptor beta chains from one sample, sequenced in a study of T cells in Graves' hyperthyroidism and ophthalmopathy. There were TCR beta CDR3 regions amplified from RNA transcripts. TCR CDR3 underwent first-round RT-PCR with the HTBI primer set. TCRdb reanalysed the multiplex PCR reads using MiXCR and keeps one entry per CDR3 protein. The sample holds hundreds of thousands of distinct CDR3 sequences, about 14% seen once. Sequenced input: blood. The receptor set was obtained from a woman in her late teens or twenties with Graves' hyperthyroidism.

This clonotype was recorded a few times. The chain combines TRBV7-9 with TRBJ1-6, with 7 bases identical to TRBD1. Germline V gene sequence: CDR1 SEHNR, CDR2 FQNEAQ (reference sequence). The J segment lost 10 bases and the V segment lost 5 bases, leaving 14 bases of the junction unmatched. This CDR3 has 16 amino acids. The CDR3 spells CASSAFYLGDSSPLHF. The CDR3 bases are TGTGCCAGCAGCGCGTTCTACTTGGGGGACAGCTCACCCCTCCACTTT.

J is TRBJ2-1 and V is TRBV12-3 or TRBV12-4; 8 nucleotides align to TRBD2. This CDR3 is 15 amino acids long. J gave up 5 bases and V 5 bases, and 8 bases lay outside the gene matches. The CDR3 nucleotides read TGTGCCAGCAGTAGAGCCGGGACTAGGGACAATGAGCAGTTCTTC. It encodes CASSRAGTRDNEQFF.

This clonotype was observed many times. The rearrangement uses TRBV11-2 and TRBJ1-2, with unresolved D. CDR3 length: 17 residues. Germline loops: CDR1 SGHAT, CDR2 FQNNGV. The ends were cut back, 0 bases at V and 3 bases at J, with 17 bases in the middle. The CDR3 nucleotides are TGTGCCAGCAGCTTAGAGTCTGTTGCCACTGAAGACTATGGCTACACCTTC. Protein product: CASSLESVATEDYGYTF.

The CDR3 loop is CAYRRGLAGGLETQFF. In DNA form, the CDR3 reads TGTGCCTATCGAAGAGGACTAGCGGGAGGTCTGGAGACCCAGTTCTTC. The rearrangement joins TRBV30 to TRBJ2-5; TRBD2 aligns across 14 bases. The DNA matches TRBJ2-1 better at its end, which makes the J call doubtful. The V gene's germline CDR1 is GTSNPN and CDR2 SVGIG (reference sequence). The CDR3 is made up of 16 amino acids.

This clonotype was detected many times. The chain joins TRBV11-2 to TRBJ1-1; D unresolved. V was pared by 0 bases and J by 8 bases, with 7 bases between. Germline CDR1 and CDR2: SGHAT and FQNNGV. This CDR3 contains 12 residues. The CDR3 DNA follows: TGTGCCAGCAGCTTAGATGTTTCGGAAGCTTTCTTT. Its protein is CASSLDVSEAFF.

The chain uses TRBV7-3 and TRBJ2-2; TRBD2 aligns across 9 bases. V dropped 2 bases and J dropped 4; count of bases not matched to a gene: 5. Per the germline V gene, CDR1 is SGHTA and CDR2 is FQGTGA. CDR3 length: 16 amino acids. CDR3 residues: CASSLSPSGATGELFF. The CDR3 DNA reads TGTGCCAGCAGCTTATCCCCTAGCGGGGCCACCGGGGAGCTGTTTTTT.

This clonotype was counted between two and nine times. The CDR3 is CASSAHSTGTSGPYEQFF. The CDR3 DNA follows: TGTGCCAGCAGCGCCCACTCCACCGGGACTAGCGGGCCCTATGAGCAGTTCTTC. The V gene is TRBV11-3, the J gene TRBJ2-1, with TRBD2 matching over 12 bases. The V and J ends lost 5 bases and 8 bases, in that order; junction bases with no gene match: 16. The CDR3 runs to 18 residues. Germline V CDR1 and CDR2: SGHNT, YENEEA.

J is TRBJ2-7 and V is TRBV3-1; perhaps TRBD1 as D (6 bases). V was shortened by 2 bases and J by 0 bases, with 8 bases between the two germline ends. From germline, CDR1 is LGHDT and CDR2 YNNKEL (reference sequence). The CDR3 has 14 residues. The chain's CDR3 is CASSQRGGSYEQYF. The CDR3 DNA reads as TGTGCCAGCAGCCAAAGAGGGGGCTCCTACGAGCAGTACTTC.

This clonotype was recorded a few times. This chain uses TRBV9 with TRBJ2-2; 8 bases fit TRBD2. Germline trimming cut 0 bases from V and 2 bases from J; bases unmatched to any gene: 3. Germline values: CDR1 SGDLS, CDR2 YYNGEE. There are 16 residues in the CDR3. DNA of the CDR3: TGTGCCAGCAGCGTAGCTAGCGGGTCCAACACCGGGGAGCTGTTTTTT. Protein sequence: CASSVASGSNTGELFF.

This clonotype showed up just a few times. The chain is built from TRBV7-9 and TRBJ2-2, with D hard to call. This CDR3 contains 13 residues. Trimming took off 3 bases at V and 6 bases at J, with 8 bases between the two ends. Germline CDR1 and CDR2: SEHNR and FQNEAQ (reference sequence). The CDR3 region has the DNA TGTGCCAGCAGCTTTAGGGTTGCCGGGGAGCTGTTTTTT. Translation: CASSFRVAGELFF.

Note on this clonotype: A much larger clone differs from this one at a single base, so this may be a read error. This likely comes from a read error, as the CDR3 has no conserved phenylalanine or tryptophan at its end. This rearrangement joins TRBV2 to TRBJ1-1; tentative D call: TRBD1 (6 bases). CDR3 size: 11 residues. The germline gives CDR1 SNHLY, CDR2 FYNNEI. V was clipped by 6 bases and J by 6 bases, with 8 bases between them. The CDR3 loop is CASSWGPEAFL. The CDR3 DNA is TGTGCCAGCAGCTGGGGGCCTGAAGCTTTCCTT.

This clonotype was seen ten or more times. The chain employs TRBV11-2 and TRBJ2-2; the D is unclear. The CDR3 has 14 amino acids. The germline CDR1 and CDR2 sequences are SGHAT and FQNNGV. V lost 5 bases and J lost 0, with 7 bases in between. As DNA, the CDR3 is TGTGCCAGCAGCCAAATATCGAACACCGGGGAGCTGTTTTTT. Protein sequence: CASSQISNTGELFF.

This clonotype was observed a few times. The CDR3 coding sequence is TGTGCCAGCACCCGAATGGGAGGCTATGGCTACACCTTC. Protein sequence: CASTRMGGYGYTF. V usage is TRBV27 and J usage is TRBJ1-2; D unresolved. CDR3 length: 13 residues. Trimming took 7 bases from V and 4 from J, leaving 13 bases between them. Germline CDR1 is MNHEY and CDR2 is SMNVEV (reference sequence).

In this sample, this clonotype turned up a few times. The chain combines TRBV5-6 with TRBJ2-2, with D possibly being TRBD1 (6 bases). The CDR3 sequence is 16 residues long. Germline lookup yields CDR1 SGHDT and CDR2 YYEEEE. Trimming took 1 base from V and 1 from J, leaving 11 bases between them. This CDR3 is CASSLLGQENTGELFF. The DNA of the CDR3 is TGTGCCAGCAGCTTGTTGGGACAAGAGAACACCGGGGAGCTGTTTTTT.